Presented here are 24 T cell receptor beta chains from one specimen sequenced in a study of cytomegalovirus exposure and HLA in healthy donors. 60 Vbeta and 13 Jbeta primers were used in PCR. Generated by immunoSEQ multiplex PCR, the TCRdb table keeps only in-frame clones and is missing some. Of around 150,000 clones in the sample, around 81% were seen once. The sequenced material came from PBMCs. These receptors were collected from a male donor in good health and CMV-seronegative.

V is TRBV13 and J is TRBJ2-7; TRBD2 aligns across 9 bases. The CDR3 totals 12 residues. The J segment lost 7 bases and the V segment lost 3 bases, leaving 1 base of the junction unmatched. Germline V lookup: CDR1 PRHDT, CDR2 FYEKMQ (reference sequence). This CDR3 is CASSFLAGEQYF. Here the CDR3 DNA reads TGTGCCAGCAGCTTCCTAGCGGGGGAGCAGTACTTC.

This clone occurred once. The chain has TRBV10-3 and TRBJ1-1; perhaps TRBD1 as D (6 bases). The V gene's germline CDR1 is ENHRY and CDR2 SYGVKD. The CDR3 consists of 13 residues. V shed 11 bases and J shed 1 base, with 14 bases lying between them. DNA of the CDR3: TGTGCCGCCAGGGGTCCCGGGAACACTGAAGCTTTCTTT. Translating it yields CAARGPGNTEAFF.

The chain joins TRBV27 to TRBJ1-2, with 7 positions matching TRBD1. V lost 5 bases to trimming and J lost 4 bases; unmatched junction nucleotides: 4. The CDR3 is made up of 13 amino acids. The germline CDR1 and CDR2 sequences are MNHEY and SMNVEV (reference sequence). In nucleotides, the CDR3 is TGTGCCAGCAGTGCCGGGACAGCCTATGGCTACACCTTC. It codes for CASSAGTAYGYTF.

The rearrangement uses TRBV10-2 and TRBJ2-7; TRBD1 might be the D (6 bases). Germline CDR1 WSHSY, CDR2 SAAADI. The CDR3 contains 14 residues. V was trimmed by 4 bases and J by 3 bases, leaving 13 bases between them. The DNA for the CDR3 is TGCGCCAGCAGTGGCAGGGGAGTGATCTACGAGCAGTACTTC. Protein sequence: CASSGRGVIYEQYF.

The J gene is TRBJ2-2, the V gene TRBV19; 8 bases fit TRBD2. The CDR3 is made up of 16 amino acids. The V and J ends lost 3 bases and 2 bases, in that order; junction bases with no gene match: 5. Germline V gene sequence: CDR1 LNHDA, CDR2 SQIVND (reference sequence). CDR3 in amino acids: CASSMGSGTNTGELFF. The CDR3 DNA follows: TGTGCCAGTAGTATGGGTAGCGGGACTAACACCGGGGAGCTGTTTTTT.

Here the CDR3 reads CAISESLGANQPQHF. As DNA, the CDR3 is TGTGCCATCAGTGAGTCGCTAGGGGCCAATCAGCCCCAGCATTTT. The rearrangement joins TRBV10-3 to TRBJ1-5; D might be TRBD1 (5 bases). CDR1 and CDR2 from the germline V gene are ENHRY and SYGVKD. CDR3 length: 15 amino acids. Trimming took off 0 bases at V and 3 bases at J, with 9 bases between the two ends.

The chain uses TRBV23-1 and TRBJ2-3, with 8 bases matching TRBD2. TRBV23-1 falls under the ORF class, with uncertain function. V lost 6 bases, J lost 5 bases, and 13 bases stayed unmatched. This CDR3 is built from 16 residues. CDR3 bases: TGCGCCAGCAGGGGGACTAGTGTGGGTGTTGGAGATACGCAGTATTTT. Protein sequence: CASRGTSVGVGDTQYF.

This clone was picked up a small number of times. This chain links TRBV5-4 with TRBJ2-5; D is perhaps TRBD1 (5 bases). Germline V gene lookup returns CDR1 SGHNT and CDR2 YYREEE (reference sequence). This CDR3 has 15 amino acids. V was cut by 0 bases and J by 5 bases, with 14 bases left in between. The CDR3 sequence: CASSLARASGETQYF. CDR3 nucleotides: TGTGCCAGCAGCTTGGCACGGGCCTCAGGGGAGACCCAGTACTTC.

The chain joins TRBV19 to TRBJ1-5; possible D gene TRBD1, 5 bases. The length of the CDR3 is 16 residues. V was pared by 3 bases and J by 5 bases, with 17 bases between. The germline V gene encodes CDR1 LNHDA and CDR2 SQIVND (reference sequence). CDR3 nucleotides: TGTGCCAGTAGTATTCGTTCAGGGCGGTCGTATCAGCCCCAGCATTTT. Amino acids: CASSIRSGRSYQPQHF.

The chain has TRBV18 and TRBJ1-3; tentative D call: TRBD1 (5 bases). The CDR3 has 15 amino acids. V was shortened by 2 bases and J by 0 bases, with 8 bases between the two germline ends. CDR1 KGHSH and CDR2 LQKENI come from the germline V gene. Here the CDR3 DNA reads TGTGCCAGCTCACCAGGGCAGGGCTCTGGAAACACCATATATTTT. Residues: CASSPGQGSGNTIYF.

This chain joins TRBV18 and TRBJ1-3; 10 positions match TRBD1. Germline CDR1 and CDR2: KGHSH and LQKENI. Trimming took 2 bases from V and 0 from J; bases not matched to a gene: 1. The CDR3 is 16 residues long. The CDR3, as DNA: TGTGCCAGCTCACCAGGGACAGGGGCCTCTGGAAACACCATATATTTT. Translation: CASSPGTGASGNTIYF.

In this sample, this clone turned up once. The V call is TRBV1, the J call TRBJ2-5; TRBD2, as called in the table, went unchecked against the DNA. The J call is uncertain, as TRBJ2-7 better fits the DNA end. TRBV1 is reported as a pseudogene. There are 17 residues in the CDR3. In nucleotides, the CDR3 is TGCACCAGCAGCCAAACTCGCTCGGAGGCCGTAATCTACGAGCAGTACTTC. Protein sequence: CTSSQTRSEAVIYEQYF.

The V and J genes are TRBV19 and TRBJ2-5, with 11 bases lining up with TRBD1. The V gene's germline CDR1 is LNHDA and CDR2 SQIVND (reference sequence). V was clipped by 6 bases and J by 7 bases; unmatched bases: 10. The CDR3 contains 15 residues. The CDR3 DNA follows: TGTGCCAGTAGCAGCGGGACAGGGGGTTTTTGGACCCAGTACTTC. Translation: CASSSGTGGFWTQYF.

V and J are TRBV5-4 and TRBJ1-2, with TRBD1 as a possible D gene (6 bases). Germline CDR1 SGHNT, CDR2 YYREEE (reference sequence). CDR3 size: 17 residues. V lost 6 bases and J lost 4, with 25 bases in between. CDR3 region: CASTLIGTSRGTYGYTF. In DNA, the CDR3 is TGTGCCAGCACCCTAATCGGGACCTCCAGGGGTACCTATGGCTACACCTTC.

Note on this clone: This same CDR3 is encoded by further DNA sequences in the sample. The chain has TRBV19 and TRBJ1-1; D not certain. Germline V CDR1 and CDR2: LNHDA, SQIVND (reference sequence). The CDR3 extends over 14 amino acids. Deletions cut 1 base from V and 1 base from J, with 7 bases between. The CDR3 loop reads CASSIVPGNTEAFF. The CDR3 DNA follows: TGTGCCAGTAGTATAGTTCCGGGGAACACTGAAGCTTTCTTT.

CDR3 in amino acids: CASSPGTGSNEKLFF. The CDR3 bases are TGTGCCAGCTCACCCGGGACAGGGTCTAATGAAAAACTGTTTTTT. This chain links TRBV18 with TRBJ1-4; 9 bases are shared with TRBD1. CDR3 size: 15 residues. Losses at the gene ends were 3 bases for V and 3 bases for J; bases not matched to a gene: 2. CDR1 is KGHSH, CDR2 LQKENI, per germline.

The chain carries TRBV7-6 and TRBJ1-2, with 11 positions matching TRBD1. Germline V gives CDR1 SGHVS, CDR2 FNYEAQ. Unmatched junction bases numbered 0, after V lost 1 base and J lost 8 bases. The CDR3 is 13 amino acids. The CDR3 loop is CASSLGTGGGYTF. In nucleotides, the CDR3 is TGTGCCAGCAGCTTAGGGACAGGGGGCGGCTACACCTTC. Drawing the rest from reference TRBV7-6 and TRBJ1-2, the complete variable domain is GAGVSQSPRYKVTKRGQDVALRCDPISGHVSLYWYRQALGQGPEFLTYFNYEAQQDKSGLPNDRFSAERPEGSISTLTIQRTEQRDSAMYRCASSLGTGGGYTFGSGTRLTVV.

The chain has TRBV30 and TRBJ2-7; 8 bases are a match to TRBD1. Germline CDR1 and CDR2: GTSNPN and SVGIG (reference sequence). The CDR3 totals 11 residues. V dropped 6 bases and J dropped 3; count of bases not matched to a gene: 1. CDR3 in DNA: TGTGCCTGTGACAGGGGCTACGAGCAGTACTTC. Its protein is CACDRGYEQYF.

The DNA of the CDR3 is TGCAGCGTTGAAGGGACAGGGAATCAGCCCCAGCATTTT. This codes for CSVEGTGNQPQHF. This chain connects TRBV29-1 to TRBJ1-5; 8 bases are a match to TRBD1. V trimming: 1 base; J trimming: 4 bases; junction bases outside the gene matches: 0. The V gene's germline CDR1 is SQVTM and CDR2 ANQGSEA. CDR3 length: 13 amino acids. Based on the CDR3 plus reference TRBV29-1 and TRBJ1-5, the full variable domain is SAVISQKPSRDICQRGTSLTIQCQVDSQVTMMFWYRQQPGQSLTLIATANQGSEATYESGFVIDKFPISRPNLTFSTLTVSNMSPEDSSIYLCSVEGTGNQPQHFGDGTRLSIL.

This rearrangement joins TRBV5-8 to TRBJ1-1, with D tentatively TRBD1 (5 bases). The CDR3 loop spans 14 amino acids. Germline CDR1 and CDR2: SGHTS and YDEGEE. Trimming took 5 bases from V and 2 from J, leaving 13 bases between them. CDR3 nucleotide sequence: TGTGCCAGCAGACCTACGACAGAAAACACTGAAGCTTTCTTT. It is translated as CASRPTTENTEAFF.

This chain links TRBV27 with TRBJ1-1; 7 bases line up with TRBD1. Per the germline V gene, CDR1 is MNHEY and CDR2 is SMNVEV (reference sequence). V lost 6 bases, J lost 4 bases, and 5 bases stayed unmatched. The CDR3 has 13 amino acids. The CDR3 loop is CASSTTGRTEAFF. CDR3 sequence (DNA): TGTGCCAGCAGCACGACAGGGCGCACTGAAGCTTTCTTT.

This clone occurred once. V and J are TRBV6-6 and TRBJ2-7, with TRBD1 as a possible D gene (7 bases). V was pared by 6 bases and J by 3 bases, with 15 bases between. Per germline, CDR1 MNHNY and CDR2 SVGAGI (reference sequence). The CDR3 is 14 amino acids. The CDR3 spells CASREGAGFYEQYF. Written as DNA, the CDR3 is TGTGCCAGCAGAGAGGGGGCGGGATTCTACGAGCAGTACTTC.

The chain couples TRBV19 to TRBJ2-7; 9 nucleotides line up with TRBD2. The CDR3 runs to 13 residues. The germline gives CDR1 LNHDA, CDR2 SQIVND (reference sequence). Trimming at V came to 7 bases and at J to 7 bases, leaving 8 bases not matched to a gene. The CDR3 protein is CASTPAGGEEQYF. The CDR3 region has the DNA TGTGCCAGTACGCCAGCGGGAGGAGAGGAGCAGTACTTC.

The rearrangement links TRBV4-2 to TRBJ1-6; the D gene is possibly TRBD1 (6 bases). V lost 6 bases, J lost 5 bases, and 14 bases lay in between. Per germline, CDR1 LGHNA and CDR2 YNFKEQ. This CDR3 has 15 amino acids. CDR3 sequence reads: CASRTTGINNSPLHF. The CDR3 DNA reads TGTGCCAGCAGAACTACAGGGATTAATAATTCACCCCTCCACTTT.